Sequencing of this T cell receptor beta chain was carried out in a study of shared clonotypes between healthy human individuals. Study context: Three CD4 naive, three CD4 memory, two CD8 naive and one CD8 memory plate were used per donor.

Only Caucasian adults living in Nashville, Tennessee made up the donor group. Measured with immunoSEQ multiplex PCR; TCRdb has only the in-frame clones, and not every one. The sample yields over a million clones, approximately 68% seen once. As to this clone: Its cognate antigen is unknown.

Study results and limitations: Naive subsets generally exceeded memory subsets in estimated richness. For naive CD4 cells, roughly 5.5% of clonotypes were shared across a handful of donors.

This clonotype originated in a man aged 18 to 35 in good health. The specimen was memory CD4+ T cells sorted from blood. Subset given: CD45RA-negative fraction.

In nucleotides, the CDR3 is TGTGCCAGCAGTTCCCGACAGGGGGTCACTGAAGCTTTCTTT. Protein sequence: CASSSRQGVTEAFF. J is TRBJ1-1 and V is TRBV6-5; 9 bases are a match to TRBD1. Germline CDR1 MNHEY, CDR2 SVGAGI. The CDR3 has 14 amino acids. V trimming: 4 bases; J trimming: 4 bases; junction bases outside the gene matches: 4.